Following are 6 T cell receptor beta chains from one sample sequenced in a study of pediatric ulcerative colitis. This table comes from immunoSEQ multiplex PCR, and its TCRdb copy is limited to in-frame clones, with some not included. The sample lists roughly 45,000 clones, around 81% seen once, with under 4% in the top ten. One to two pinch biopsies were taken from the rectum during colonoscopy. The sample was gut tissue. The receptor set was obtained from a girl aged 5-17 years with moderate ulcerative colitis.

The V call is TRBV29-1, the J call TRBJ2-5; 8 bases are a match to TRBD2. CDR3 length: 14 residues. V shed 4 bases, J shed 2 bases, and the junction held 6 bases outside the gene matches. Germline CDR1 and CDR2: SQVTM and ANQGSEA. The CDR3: CSVVRAGVQETQYF. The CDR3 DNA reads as TGCAGCGTTGTACGAGCGGGGGTGCAAGAGACCCAGTACTTC.

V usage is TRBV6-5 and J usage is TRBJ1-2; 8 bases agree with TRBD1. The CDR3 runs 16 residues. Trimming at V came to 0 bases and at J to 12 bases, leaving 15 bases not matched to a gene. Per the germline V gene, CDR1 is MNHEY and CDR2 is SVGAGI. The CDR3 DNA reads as TGTGCCAGCAGTTACTCCGCCGGGGGAGTCAGGGGGCGCAACACCTTC. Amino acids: CASSYSAGGVRGRNTF.

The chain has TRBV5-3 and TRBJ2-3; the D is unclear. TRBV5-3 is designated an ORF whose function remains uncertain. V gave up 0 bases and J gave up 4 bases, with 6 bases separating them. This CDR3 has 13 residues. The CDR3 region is CARSLGSADTQYF. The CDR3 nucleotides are TGTGCCAGAAGCTTGGGTTCAGCAGATACGCAGTATTTT.

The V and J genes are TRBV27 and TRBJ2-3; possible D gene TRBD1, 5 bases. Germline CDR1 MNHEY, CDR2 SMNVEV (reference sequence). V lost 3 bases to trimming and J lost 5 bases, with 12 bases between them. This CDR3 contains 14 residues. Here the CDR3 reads CASSLGPRIDTQYF. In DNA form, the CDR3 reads TGTGCCAGCAGTTTGGGGCCGCGCATAGATACGCAGTATTTT.

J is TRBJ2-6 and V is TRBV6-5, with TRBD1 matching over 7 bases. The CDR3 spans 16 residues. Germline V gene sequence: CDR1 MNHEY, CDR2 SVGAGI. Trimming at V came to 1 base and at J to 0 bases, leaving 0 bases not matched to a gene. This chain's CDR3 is CASSYYRGSGANVLTF. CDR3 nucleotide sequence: TGTGCCAGCAGTTACTACAGGGGCTCTGGGGCCAACGTCCTGACTTTC.

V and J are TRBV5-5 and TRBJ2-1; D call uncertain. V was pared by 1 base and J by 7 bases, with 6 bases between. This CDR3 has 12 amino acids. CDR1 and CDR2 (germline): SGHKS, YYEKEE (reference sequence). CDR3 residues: CASSLRVNEQFF. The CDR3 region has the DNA TGTGCCAGCAGCTTGAGGGTGAATGAGCAGTTCTTC.